The entry below gives a single TCR beta chain sequence along with its context. Antigen: not known. Sequencing used immunoSEQ multiplex PCR; TCRdb keeps in-frame clones, though not all of them. The repertoire holds around 53,000 clones, roughly 85% seen once, with 6.5% to 8.5% in the top ten. Second-dose groups at about 4 or about 12 weeks were pooled. These data are taken from a study of T cell responses to AZD1222 COVID-19 vaccine. Study-level findings and limits: With two AZD1222 doses given, Spike-specific TCR breadth and depth both rose.

Sequences were derived from peripheral blood, sampled 28 days after the second AZD1222 dose. This sequence was found in an adult who received the AZD1222 COVID-19 vaccine.

This CDR3 reads CASSSALTSGREEDEQFF. Written as DNA, the CDR3 is TGCGCCAGCAGCTCGGCCCTGACTAGCGGGAGGGAGGAGGATGAGCAGTTCTTC. The chain employs TRBV5-1 and TRBJ2-1; the match to TRBD2 covers 14 bases. The trim removed 3 bases at V and 8 bases at J, leaving 13 bases unmatched. Germline-derived CDR1 and CDR2 are SGHRS and YFSETQ. The CDR3 contains 18 residues.